What follows is one T cell receptor beta chain and its context. CDR1 and CDR2 (germline): SEHNR, FQNEAQ (reference sequence). The germline V and J ends were trimmed by 10 bases and 2 bases, with 26 bases remaining between them. The CDR3 length is 17 residues. The source of the sample is a study of shared clonotypes between healthy human individuals. Clones were read by immunoSEQ multiplex PCR, and TCRdb kept only the in-frame ones, dropping some. The sample holds more than 550,000 clones, less than 95% seen once. The TCR comes from a man aged 18-30 years in good health. Some clones in this sample may be carry-over from other donors' samples. The chain carries TRBV7-9 and TRBJ1-2; unclear D gene. Source material: memory CD8+ T cells from PBMCs. The subset denotes: CD45RO+ cells pooled with CCR7-negative TemRA cells. The CDR3 sequence: CATMGLNSVSRNYGYTF. The CDR3 region has the DNA TGTGCCACCATGGGCCTAAATAGTGTGTCCCGCAACTATGGCTACACCTTC. The full variable domain, with the rest looked up from reference TRBV7-9 and TRBJ1-2, is DTGVSQNPRHKITKRGQNVTFRCDPISEHNRLYWYRQTLGQGPEFLTYFQNEAQLEKSRLLSDRFSAERPKGSFSTLEIQRTEQGDSAMYLCATMGLNSVSRNYGYTFGSGTRLTVV.